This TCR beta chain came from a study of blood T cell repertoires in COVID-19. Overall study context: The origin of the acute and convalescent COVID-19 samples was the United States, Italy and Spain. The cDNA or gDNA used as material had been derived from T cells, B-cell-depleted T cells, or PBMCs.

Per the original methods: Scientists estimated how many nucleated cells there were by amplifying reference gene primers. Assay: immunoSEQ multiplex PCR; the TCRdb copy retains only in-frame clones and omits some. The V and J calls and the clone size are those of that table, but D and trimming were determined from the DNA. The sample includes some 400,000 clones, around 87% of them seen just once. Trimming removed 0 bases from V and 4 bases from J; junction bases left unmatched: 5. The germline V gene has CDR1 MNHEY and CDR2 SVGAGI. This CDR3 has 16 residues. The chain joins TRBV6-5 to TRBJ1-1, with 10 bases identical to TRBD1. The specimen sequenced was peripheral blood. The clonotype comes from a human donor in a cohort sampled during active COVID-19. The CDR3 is CASSYSTGGGGTEAFF. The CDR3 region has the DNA TGTGCCAGCAGTTACTCGACAGGGGGCGGGGGCACTGAAGCTTTCTTT.